This entry concerns a single T cell receptor (beta chain). The sample comes from a study of blood T cell repertoires in COVID-19. Study context: Researchers got acute and convalescent COVID-19 samples from the United States, Italy and Spain.

In the original workflow: Scientists estimated how many nucleated cells there were by amplifying reference gene primers. The data were produced by immunoSEQ multiplex PCR, yet TCRdb's version contains in-frame clones alone and is incomplete. V and J calls and clone size are as listed in that table; D and trimming were resolved from the DNA. Here the sample spans approximately 180,000 clones, roughly nine tenths being singletons. V was trimmed by 0 bases and J by 8 bases, leaving 13 bases between them. Germline-derived CDR1 and CDR2 are SEHNR and FQNEAQ (reference sequence). The CDR3 contains 14 residues.

Specimen: peripheral blood. The sequence was obtained from a man in his sixties with active or convalescent COVID-19. This chain links TRBV7-9 with TRBJ1-2; no clear D gene. The CDR3 DNA is TGTGCCAGCAGCTTAGCTACGGGGTCCGGGGGCTACACCTTC. Amino acids: CASSLATGSGGYTF.